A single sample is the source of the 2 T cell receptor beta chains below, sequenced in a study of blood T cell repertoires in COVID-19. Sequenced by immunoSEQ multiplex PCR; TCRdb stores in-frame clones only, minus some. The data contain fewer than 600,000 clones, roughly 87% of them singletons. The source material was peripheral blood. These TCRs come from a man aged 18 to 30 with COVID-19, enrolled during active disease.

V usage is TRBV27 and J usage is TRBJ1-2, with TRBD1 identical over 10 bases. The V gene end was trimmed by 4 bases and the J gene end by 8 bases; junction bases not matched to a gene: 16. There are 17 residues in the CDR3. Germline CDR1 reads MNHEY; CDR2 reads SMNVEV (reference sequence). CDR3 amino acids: CASSSSPGQGRLLGYTF. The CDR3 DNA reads TGTGCCAGCAGTTCAAGCCCGGGACAGGGGAGGTTATTGGGCTACACCTTC.

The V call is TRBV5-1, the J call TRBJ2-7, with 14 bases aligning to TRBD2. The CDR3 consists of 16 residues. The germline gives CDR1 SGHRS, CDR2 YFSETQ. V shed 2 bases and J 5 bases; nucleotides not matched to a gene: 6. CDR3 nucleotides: TGCGCCAGCAGCTTCGGGACTAGCGGGAGCTCAGACGAGCAGTACTTC. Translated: CASSFGTSGSSDEQYF.